This T cell receptor (beta chain) is from a study of blood T cell repertoires in COVID-19 (dated by TCRdb to 2018 to 2021). Context from the whole study: Samples covering the acute and convalescent phases of COVID-19 were provided by collaborators in the United States, Italy and Spain. The prospective study material was composed of cDNA or gDNA derived from T cells, B-cell-depleted T cells, or PBMCs. Subjects who had been exposed to COVID-19, were actively infected with it, or had recovered from it provided the deeply sampled blood TCRbeta repertoires that made up the dataset. The repertoires were made available in a free public database intended to serve as a resource for research on the immune response to SARS-CoV-2. Samples were obtained from the ongoing ImmuneRACE study (first 160 participants) and from about 1,300 subjects provided by 6 global collaborators. The sample metadata nearly always contained a de-identified subject ID, COVID-19 status, age in years and sex. Where available, HLA class I and class II types were obtained from metadata supplied by the sample provider rather than from assay-based typing. Results and caveats for the whole study, not just this receptor: How much clinical and demographic metadata was included differed by source and by participant, and the metadata was provided uncurated.

The junction shows trimming of 7 bases on V and 4 bases on J, plus 15 bases between the germline ends. The CDR3 runs 14 amino acids, cysteine and phenylalanine included. CDR3 DNA only is kept here, 42 bases in frame from base 1. From the germline V gene (reference sequence), CDR1 is LNHDA and CDR2 is SQIVND. A second Seattle source provided samples from volunteer blood donors who had recovered from COVID-19. Collaborating institutions collected whole blood in K2EDTA tubes following their own protocols. For TCRbeta analysis, collaborators shipped samples in one of three forms: frozen whole blood, isolated PBMCs, or DNA extracted from either of those sample types. Regarding this clone: This clone's antigen is unknown. The input lacks base qualities; no much larger clone sits a single base away.

TCRbeta CDR3 regions were amplified from genomic DNA by means of the immunoSEQ Assay, a bias-controlled multiplex PCR. The source study handled its data this way. The number of nucleated cells in each sample was estimated by amplification of reference gene primers within the assay. To quantify the absolute abundance of each unique TCRbeta CDR3 rearrangement, sequence reads were collapsed and filtered. For each sample, productive Simpson clonality was calculated by taking the square root of Simpson's diversity index across productive rearrangements. The clones in this table, taken by TCRdb from immuneACCESS, are in-frame only. Not every clone is retained; where verified, under half of the shortfall comes from an unresolved V gene, and the cause of the rest is unknown. From that table come the V and J calls and clone size; the DNA was used to work out D and trimming. The sample data list nearly 300,000 clones, and about nine tenths of these were observed just once. The ten largest clones capture roughly 7% of the sample.

The sample taken for sequencing was peripheral blood. The clonotype comes from a woman between 25 and 40 years old who had recovered from COVID-19. The sequence joins TRBV19 to TRBJ2-3, and possibly TRBD2, on 6 matching bases. The DNA sequence is TGTGCCAGTAAAGGACGGGGGAATTCAGATACGCAGTATTTT. This encodes CASKGRGNSDTQYF.